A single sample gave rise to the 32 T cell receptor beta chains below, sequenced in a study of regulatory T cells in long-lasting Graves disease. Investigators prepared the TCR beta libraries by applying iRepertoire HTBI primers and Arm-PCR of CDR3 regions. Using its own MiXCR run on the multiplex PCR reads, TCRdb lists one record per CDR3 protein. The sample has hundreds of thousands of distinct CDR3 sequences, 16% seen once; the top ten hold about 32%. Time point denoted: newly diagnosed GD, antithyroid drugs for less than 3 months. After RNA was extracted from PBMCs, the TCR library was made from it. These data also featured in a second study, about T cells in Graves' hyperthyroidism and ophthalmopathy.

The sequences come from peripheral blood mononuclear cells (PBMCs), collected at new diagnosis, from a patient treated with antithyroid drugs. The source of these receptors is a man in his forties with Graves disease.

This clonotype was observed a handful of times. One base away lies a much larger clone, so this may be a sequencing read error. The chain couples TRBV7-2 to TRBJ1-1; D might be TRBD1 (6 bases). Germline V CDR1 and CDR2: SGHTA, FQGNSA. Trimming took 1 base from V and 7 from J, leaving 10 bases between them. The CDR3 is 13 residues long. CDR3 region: CASSLVEGVEAFF. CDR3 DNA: TGTGCCAGCAGCTTAGTGGAGGGGGTTGAAGCTTTCTTT.

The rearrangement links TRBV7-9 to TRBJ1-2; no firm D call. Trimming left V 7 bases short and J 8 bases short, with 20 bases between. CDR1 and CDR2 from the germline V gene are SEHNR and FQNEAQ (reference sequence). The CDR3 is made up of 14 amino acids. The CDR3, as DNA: TGTGCCAGCAACCAGGCAACCTCAAATGGGGGCTACACCTTC. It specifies CASNQATSNGGYTF.

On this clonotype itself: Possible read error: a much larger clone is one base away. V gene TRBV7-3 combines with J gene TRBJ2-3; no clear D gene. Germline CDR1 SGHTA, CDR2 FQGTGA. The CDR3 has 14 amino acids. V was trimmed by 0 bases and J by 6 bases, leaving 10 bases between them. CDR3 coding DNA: TGTGCCAGCAGCTTAACCGGGCCGCAGGATACGCAGTATTTT. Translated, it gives CASSLTGPQDTQYF.

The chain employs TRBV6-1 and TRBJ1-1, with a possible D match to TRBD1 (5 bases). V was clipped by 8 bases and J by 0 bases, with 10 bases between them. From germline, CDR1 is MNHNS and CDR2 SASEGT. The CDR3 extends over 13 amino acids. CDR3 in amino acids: CASRQGLNTEAFF. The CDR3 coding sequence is TGTGCCAGCCGTCAGGGACTGAACACTGAAGCTTTCTTT.

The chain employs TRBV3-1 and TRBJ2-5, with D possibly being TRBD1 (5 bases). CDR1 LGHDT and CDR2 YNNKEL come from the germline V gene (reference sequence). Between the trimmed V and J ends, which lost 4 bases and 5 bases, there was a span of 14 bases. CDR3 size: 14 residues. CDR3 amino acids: CASSPNFRVETQYF. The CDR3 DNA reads TGTGCCAGCAGCCCGAACTTCAGGGTCGAGACCCAGTACTTC.

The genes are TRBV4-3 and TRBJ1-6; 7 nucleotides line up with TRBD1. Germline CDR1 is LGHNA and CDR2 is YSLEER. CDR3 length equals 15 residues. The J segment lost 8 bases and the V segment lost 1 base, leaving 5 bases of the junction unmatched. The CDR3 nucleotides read TGCGCCAGCAGCCAAGCGACAGGGTGGGATTCACCCCTCCACTTT. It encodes CASSQATGWDSPLHF.

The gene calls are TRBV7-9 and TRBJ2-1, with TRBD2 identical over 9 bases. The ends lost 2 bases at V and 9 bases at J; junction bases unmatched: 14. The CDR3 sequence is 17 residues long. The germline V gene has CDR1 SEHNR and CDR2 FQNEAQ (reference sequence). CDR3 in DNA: TGTGCCAGCAGCTTATGGGGTAGCGGGGGCAGACCCGGTGAGCAGTTCTTC. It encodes CASSLWGSGGRPGEQFF.

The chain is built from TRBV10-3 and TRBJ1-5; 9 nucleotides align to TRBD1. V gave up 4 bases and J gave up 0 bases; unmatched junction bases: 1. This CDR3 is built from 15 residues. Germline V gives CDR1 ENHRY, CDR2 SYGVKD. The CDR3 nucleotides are TGTGCCATCAGTGGGACAGGGGATAGCAATCAGCCCCAGCATTTT. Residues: CAISGTGDSNQPQHF.

The CDR3 DNA follows: TGCAGTGCTAGACTAGCGGGGGGGCCCGGTACGCAGTATTTT. This encodes CSARLAGGPGTQYF. The chain recombines TRBV20-1 with TRBJ2-3; TRBD2 agrees at 12 bases. Germline CDR1 and CDR2: DFQATT and SNEGSKA (reference sequence). The CDR3 is made up of 14 amino acids. With 2 bases clipped from V and 8 bases from J, the junction kept 5 bases outside the gene matches.

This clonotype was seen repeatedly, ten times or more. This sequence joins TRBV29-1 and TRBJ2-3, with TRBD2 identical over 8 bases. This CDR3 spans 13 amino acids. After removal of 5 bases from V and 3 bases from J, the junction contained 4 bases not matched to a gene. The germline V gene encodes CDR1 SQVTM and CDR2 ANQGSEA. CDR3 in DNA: TGCAGCGTTTGGACTAGCTATACAGATACGCAGTATTTT. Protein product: CSVWTSYTDTQYF.

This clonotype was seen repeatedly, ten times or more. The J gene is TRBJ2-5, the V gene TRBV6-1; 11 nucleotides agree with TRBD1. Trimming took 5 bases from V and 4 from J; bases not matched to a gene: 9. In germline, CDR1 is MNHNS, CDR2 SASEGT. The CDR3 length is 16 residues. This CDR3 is CASSSPGQGVGETQYF. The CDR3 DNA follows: TGTGCCAGCAGTAGCCCGGGACAGGGGGTGGGAGAGACCCAGTACTTC.

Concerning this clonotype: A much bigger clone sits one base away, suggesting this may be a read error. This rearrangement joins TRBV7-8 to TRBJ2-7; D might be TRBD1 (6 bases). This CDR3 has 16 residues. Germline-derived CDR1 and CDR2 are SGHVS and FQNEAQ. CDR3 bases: TGTGCCGGCAGCTTAGTATCCACAGGGATCATGAACGAGCAGTACTTC. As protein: CAGSLVSTGIMNEQYF.

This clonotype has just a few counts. The CDR3 region has the DNA TGTGCCAGCAAAATGGACAGGGAGACGCAGTATTTT. It translates to CASKMDRETQYF. V usage is TRBV2 and J usage is TRBJ2-3; 8 nucleotides match TRBD1. Unmatched junction bases numbered 6, after V lost 7 bases and J lost 9 bases. The germline CDR1 and CDR2 sequences are SNHLY and FYNNEI. This CDR3 spans 12 amino acids.

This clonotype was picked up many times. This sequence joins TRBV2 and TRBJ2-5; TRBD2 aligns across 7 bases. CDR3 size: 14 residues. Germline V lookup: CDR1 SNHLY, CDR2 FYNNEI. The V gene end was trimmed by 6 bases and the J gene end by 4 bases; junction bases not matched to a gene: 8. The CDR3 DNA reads TGTGCCAGCAGCTCTGGGAGCGGGGTAGAGACCCAGTACTTC. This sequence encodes CASSSGSGVETQYF. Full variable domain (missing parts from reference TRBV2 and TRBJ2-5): EPEVTQTPSHQVTQMGQEVILRCVPISNHLYFYWYRQILGQKVEFLVSFYNNEISEKSEIFDDQFSVERPDGSNFTLKIRSTKLEDSAMYFCASSSGSGVETQYFGPGTRLLVL.

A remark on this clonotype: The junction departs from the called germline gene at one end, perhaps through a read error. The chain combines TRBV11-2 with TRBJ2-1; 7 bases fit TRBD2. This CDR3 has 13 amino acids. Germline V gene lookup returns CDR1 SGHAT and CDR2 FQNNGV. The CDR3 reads CASSLRDYNEQFF. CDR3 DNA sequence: TGTGCCAGCAGCTTACGGGACTACAACGAGCAGTTCTTC.

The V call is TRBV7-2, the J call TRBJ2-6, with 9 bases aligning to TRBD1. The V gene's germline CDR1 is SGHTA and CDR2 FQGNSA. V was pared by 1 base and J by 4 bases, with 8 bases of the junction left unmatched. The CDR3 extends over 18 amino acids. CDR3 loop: CASSLGLTGGGGANVLTF. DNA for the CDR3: TGTGCCAGCAGCTTAGGTTTAACAGGGGGCGGAGGGGCCAACGTCCTGACTTTC.

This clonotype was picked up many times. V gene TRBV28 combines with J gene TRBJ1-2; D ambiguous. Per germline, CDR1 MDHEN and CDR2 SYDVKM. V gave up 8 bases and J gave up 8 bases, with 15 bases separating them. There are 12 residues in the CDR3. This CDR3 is CASYLLGWGYTF. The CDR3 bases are TGTGCCAGCTACCTGCTCGGATGGGGCTACACCTTC.

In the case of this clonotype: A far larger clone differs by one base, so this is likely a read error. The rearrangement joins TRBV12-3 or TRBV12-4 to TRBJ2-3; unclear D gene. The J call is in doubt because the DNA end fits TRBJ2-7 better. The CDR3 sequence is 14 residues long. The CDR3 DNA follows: TGTGCCAGCAGTTCCCCCTTCGGACCAAATGAGCAGTACTTC. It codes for CASSSPFGPNEQYF.

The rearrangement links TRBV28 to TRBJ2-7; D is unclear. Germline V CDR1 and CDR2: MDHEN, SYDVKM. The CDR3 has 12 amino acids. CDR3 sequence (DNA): TGTGTGAGTCTTTCGAGCTCCTACGAGCAGTACTTC. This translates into CVSLSSSYEQYF.

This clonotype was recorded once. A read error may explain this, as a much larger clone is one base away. The CDR3 DNA reads as TGTGTCAGCAGCTTAGAACGGGACCAAGAGACCCAGTACTTC. This encodes CVSSLERDQETQYF. The chain carries TRBV7-9 and TRBJ2-1, with unresolved D. The end of the DNA is better explained by TRBJ2-5, so the J call may be wrong. CDR1 and CDR2 from the germline V gene are SEHNR and FQNEAQ (reference sequence). The CDR3 is 14 residues long.

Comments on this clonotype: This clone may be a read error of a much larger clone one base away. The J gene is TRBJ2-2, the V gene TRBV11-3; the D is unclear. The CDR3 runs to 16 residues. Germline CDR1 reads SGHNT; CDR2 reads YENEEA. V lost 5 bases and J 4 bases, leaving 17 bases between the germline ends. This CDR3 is CASSLHASSSTGELFF. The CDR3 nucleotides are TGTGCCAGCAGCCTACATGCGTCATCGAGCACCGGGGAGCTGTTTTTT.

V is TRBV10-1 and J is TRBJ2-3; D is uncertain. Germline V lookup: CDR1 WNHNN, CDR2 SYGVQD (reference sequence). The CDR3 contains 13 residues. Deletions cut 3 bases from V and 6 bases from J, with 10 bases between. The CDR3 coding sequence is TGCGCCAGCAGTGACCCTATGTTGGATACGCAGTATTTT. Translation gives CASSDPMLDTQYF.

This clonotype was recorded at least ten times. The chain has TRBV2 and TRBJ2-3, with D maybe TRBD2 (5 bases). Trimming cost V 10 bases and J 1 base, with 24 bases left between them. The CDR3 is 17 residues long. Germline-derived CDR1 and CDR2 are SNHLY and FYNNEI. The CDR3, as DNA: TGTGCCATCTCACCCGCCGGGGTCAACCTTCGCACAGATACGCAGTATTTT. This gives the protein CAISPAGVNLRTDTQYF.

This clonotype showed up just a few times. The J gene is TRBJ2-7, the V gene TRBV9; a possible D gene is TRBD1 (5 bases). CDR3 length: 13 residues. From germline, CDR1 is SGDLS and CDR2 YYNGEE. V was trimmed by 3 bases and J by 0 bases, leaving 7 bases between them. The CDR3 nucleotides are TGTGCCAGCAGCGCCGGACACTCCTACGAGCAGTACTTC. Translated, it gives CASSAGHSYEQYF.

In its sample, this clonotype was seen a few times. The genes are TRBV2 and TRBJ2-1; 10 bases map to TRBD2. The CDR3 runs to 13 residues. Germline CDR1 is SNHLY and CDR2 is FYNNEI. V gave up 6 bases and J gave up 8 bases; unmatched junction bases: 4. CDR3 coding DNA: TGTGCCAGCAGGAGCGGGGGGGGGGATGAGCAGTTCTTC. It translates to CASRSGGGDEQFF.

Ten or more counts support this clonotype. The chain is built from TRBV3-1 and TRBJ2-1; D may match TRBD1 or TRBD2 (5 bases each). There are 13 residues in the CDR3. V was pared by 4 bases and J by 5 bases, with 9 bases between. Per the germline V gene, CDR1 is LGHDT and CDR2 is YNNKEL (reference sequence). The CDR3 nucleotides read TGTGCCAGCAGCCTGGGACGGGACAATGAGCAGTTCTTC. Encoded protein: CASSLGRDNEQFF.

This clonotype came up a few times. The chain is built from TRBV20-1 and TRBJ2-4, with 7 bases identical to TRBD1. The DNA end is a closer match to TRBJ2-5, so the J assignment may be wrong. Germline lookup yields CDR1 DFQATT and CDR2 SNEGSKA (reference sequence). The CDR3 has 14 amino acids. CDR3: CSALQGLGQKTQYF. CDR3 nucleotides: TGCAGTGCCTTACAGGGGCTAGGTCAAAAGACCCAGTACTTC.

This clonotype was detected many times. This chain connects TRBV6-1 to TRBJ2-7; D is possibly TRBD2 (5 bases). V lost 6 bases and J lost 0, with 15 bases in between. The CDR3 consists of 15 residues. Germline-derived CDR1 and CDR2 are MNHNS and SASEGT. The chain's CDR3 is CASSPHASPSYEQYF. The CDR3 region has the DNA TGTGCCAGCAGCCCACACGCTAGCCCCTCCTACGAGCAGTACTTC.

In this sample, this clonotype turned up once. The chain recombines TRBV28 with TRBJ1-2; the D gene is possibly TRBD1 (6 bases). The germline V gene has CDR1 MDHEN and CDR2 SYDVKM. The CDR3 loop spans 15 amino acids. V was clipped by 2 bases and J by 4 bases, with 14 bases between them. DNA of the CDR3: TGTGCCAGCAGTTTAGGGGGGGGCAACGTCTATGGCTACACCTTC. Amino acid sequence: CASSLGGGNVYGYTF.

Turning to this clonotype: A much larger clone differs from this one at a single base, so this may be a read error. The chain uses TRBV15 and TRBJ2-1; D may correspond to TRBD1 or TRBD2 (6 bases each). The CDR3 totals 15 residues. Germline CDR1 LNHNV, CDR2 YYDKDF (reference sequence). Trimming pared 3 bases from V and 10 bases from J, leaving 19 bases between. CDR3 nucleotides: TGTGCCACCAGCAGCCGGGAACGGGGGCGTGACGAGCAGTTCTTC. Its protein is CATSSRERGRDEQFF.

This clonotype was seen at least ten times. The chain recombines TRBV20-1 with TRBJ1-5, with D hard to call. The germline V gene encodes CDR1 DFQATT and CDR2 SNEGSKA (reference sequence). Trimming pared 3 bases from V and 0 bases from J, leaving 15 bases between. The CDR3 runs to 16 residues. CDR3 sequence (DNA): TGCAGTGCTAGTTCAGCCTATTTATATAGCAATCAGCCCCAGCATTTT. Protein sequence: CSASSAYLYSNQPQHF.

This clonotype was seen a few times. The CDR3 sequence is CASNNRGQYEQYF. The DNA of the CDR3 is TGTGCCAGCAACAACAGGGGGCAATACGAGCAGTACTTC. The chain is built from TRBV7-9 and TRBJ2-7, with TRBD1 matching 9 bases. Germline lookup yields CDR1 SEHNR and CDR2 FQNEAQ (reference sequence). Losses at the gene ends were 7 bases for V and 4 bases for J; bases not matched to a gene: 5. CDR3 size: 13 residues.